Presented here are 26 T cell receptor beta chains from one specimen sequenced in a study of shared clonotypes between healthy human individuals. TCRdb's table, derived via immunoSEQ multiplex PCR, lists solely in-frame clones and lacks some. This table has some 2,100,000 clones, just over 90% appearing once. CD45RO-negative CD8 cells positively selected for CCR7 made up the naive population, which excluded terminally differentiated effector memory CD45RA+ cells. Sequencing used naive CD8+ T cells from PBMCs. All receptors come from a man in his late teens or twenties in good health. Some clones in this sample may be carry-over from other donors' samples.

The V gene is TRBV7-9, the J gene TRBJ2-7; 9 nucleotides line up with TRBD1. The length of the CDR3 is 16 residues. Germline V CDR1 and CDR2: SEHNR, FQNEAQ (reference sequence). V lost 5 bases, J lost 6 bases, and 14 bases stayed unmatched. CDR3 loop: CASSPIGGTGSIEQYF. The CDR3 coding sequence is TGTGCCAGCAGCCCCATCGGGGGGACAGGGTCGATCGAGCAGTACTTC.

This clone appeared a single time. The gene calls are TRBV7-7 and TRBJ1-1, with TRBD1 matching over 7 bases. The germline CDR1 and CDR2 sequences are SSHAT and FNYEAQ (reference sequence). Unmatched junction bases numbered 9, after V lost 5 bases and J lost 3 bases. This CDR3 contains 15 residues. In nucleotides, the CDR3 is TGTGCCAGCAGCCCCGTTCCAGGGGGGGACACTGAAGCTTTCTTT. It yields the protein CASSPVPGGDTEAFF.

The rearrangement joins TRBV27 to TRBJ1-1, with 9 bases matching TRBD1. Germline trimming cut 5 bases from V and 6 bases from J; bases unmatched to any gene: 7. Germline loops: CDR1 MNHEY, CDR2 SMNVEV (reference sequence). This CDR3 contains 14 residues. The CDR3 sequence is CASSNRQGGSEAFF. The CDR3 DNA sequence: TGTGCCAGCAGTAATAGACAGGGGGGGTCTGAAGCTTTCTTT.

This clone was seen a single time. The chain carries TRBV19 and TRBJ1-1; D unresolved. This CDR3 contains 15 residues. The V end was cut by 4 bases, the J end by 2 bases, with 14 bases between. Germline V gene data show CDR1 as LNHDA and CDR2 as SQIVND (reference sequence). For the CDR3, the DNA is TGTGCCAGTAGTAGAGGTCTACAGCCTAACACTGAAGCTTTCTTT. It yields the protein CASSRGLQPNTEAFF.

V is TRBV5-6 and J is TRBJ2-1; possibly TRBD2 for D (7 bases). This CDR3 spans 17 amino acids. Trimming shortened V by 4 bases and J by 0 bases, and 17 bases separated the two germline ends. Germline V gene sequence: CDR1 SGHDT, CDR2 YYEEEE. CDR3 loop: CASSLAGAGSSYNEQFF. The CDR3 nucleotides are TGTGCCAGCAGCCTGGCGGGGGCGGGAAGCTCCTACAATGAGCAGTTCTTC.

A remark on this clone: Other DNA sequences within the sample encode an identical CDR3. The V call is TRBV6-6, the J call TRBJ2-7, with unresolved D. The V gene lost 6 bases and the J gene lost 1 base, with 7 bases spanning the gap. Germline values: CDR1 MNHNY, CDR2 SVGAGI (reference sequence). This CDR3 is 12 amino acids long. The CDR3 coding sequence is TGTGCCAGCAGCCCCAGTTCCTACGAGCAGTACTTC. The encoded protein is CASSPSSYEQYF.

This clone has a single count. Other DNA sequences in this sample translate to the same CDR3. As DNA, the CDR3 is TGTGCCAGTAGTGCCGGGACAGGAACCTACGAGCAGTACTTC. This translates into CASSAGTGTYEQYF. V is TRBV19 and J is TRBJ2-7; the match to TRBD1 covers 8 bases. Germline assignment: CDR1 LNHDA and CDR2 SQIVND (reference sequence). The CDR3 is made up of 14 amino acids. The junction had 5 bases not matched to a gene; V was cut back by 5 bases and J by 2 bases.

The chain has TRBV11-2 and TRBJ1-1; D perhaps matches TRBD1 (5 bases). The V end was cut by 0 bases, the J end by 6 bases, with 11 bases between. Germline CDR1 and CDR2: SGHAT and FQNNGV. This CDR3 is built from 14 residues. This CDR3 reads CASSLEVWGPEAFF. CDR3 DNA sequence: TGTGCCAGCAGCTTAGAAGTATGGGGACCTGAAGCTTTCTTT.

This clone was found once. At one end the junction does not follow the germline gene, possibly because of a read error. The V gene is TRBV27, the J gene TRBJ2-2; TRBD2 is a possible D gene (6 bases). Germline-derived CDR1 and CDR2 are MNHEY and SMNVEV (reference sequence). The CDR3 sequence is 12 residues long. The CDR3 nucleotides are TGTGCCAGCAGATTTACTCCCGGGGGGCTGTTTTTT. Translation gives CASRFTPGGLFF.

The chain links TRBV27 to TRBJ1-2, with no clear D. The germline CDR1 and CDR2 sequences are MNHEY and SMNVEV (reference sequence). Trimming took off 10 bases at V and 8 bases at J, with 17 bases between the two ends. This CDR3 is built from 12 residues. CDR3 residues: CATLQLPEGYTF. The CDR3 region has the DNA TGTGCCACCCTACAATTACCGGAAGGCTACACCTTC.

The genes are TRBV9 and TRBJ1-2; the match to TRBD1 covers 9 bases. V gave up 4 bases and J gave up 6 bases; unmatched junction bases: 7. The CDR3 runs to 14 residues. The germline V gene encodes CDR1 SGDLS and CDR2 YYNGEE. This chain's CDR3 is CASSPLQGAHGYTF. The CDR3 DNA reads TGTGCCAGCAGCCCATTACAGGGGGCTCATGGCTACACCTTC.

This chain joins TRBV4-3 and TRBJ2-7; 7 bases align to TRBD1. Germline loops: CDR1 LGHNA, CDR2 YSLEER. The CDR3 consists of 16 residues. Trimming took 4 bases from V and 3 from J; bases not matched to a gene: 12. The CDR3 DNA reads TGCGCCAGCAGCCTAGATACCGGGACAGCCCACTACGAGCAGTACTTC. Protein sequence: CASSLDTGTAHYEQYF.

The chain joins TRBV9 to TRBJ2-7, with 8 bases identical to TRBD2. The ends lost 5 bases at V and 6 bases at J; junction bases unmatched: 10. Germline V gene sequence: CDR1 SGDLS, CDR2 YYNGEE. This CDR3 has 14 amino acids. The CDR3 coding sequence is TGTGCCAGCAGGGCTACAGCGGGAGCCGGCGAGCAGTACTTC. Its protein product is CASRATAGAGEQYF.

The rearrangement uses TRBV28 and TRBJ2-3; D gene uncertain. Germline loops: CDR1 MDHEN, CDR2 SYDVKM. This CDR3 is built from 13 residues. V was cut by 3 bases and J by 5 bases, with 9 bases left in between. DNA for the CDR3: TGTGCCAGCAGTTTTGGTGTCGGAGATACGCAGTATTTT. Its translation is CASSFGVGDTQYF.

The chain has TRBV7-2 and TRBJ2-7; 7 bases line up with TRBD1. This CDR3 spans 14 amino acids. V lost 2 bases to trimming and J lost 2 bases; unmatched junction nucleotides: 3. Germline CDR1 is SGHTA and CDR2 is FQGNSA. CDR3 bases: TGTGCCAGCAGCTTATATGGGACAGCCTACGAGCAGTACTTC. This codes for CASSLYGTAYEQYF.

The chain carries TRBV4-1 and TRBJ1-2; possibly TRBD1 for D (6 bases). The CDR3 consists of 17 residues. V dropped 1 base and J dropped 13 bases, with 28 bases sitting between them. Germline loops: CDR1 MGHRA, CDR2 YSYEKL. The CDR3 is CASSQVVPDGSDRPSTF. The CDR3 DNA is TGCGCCAGCAGCCAAGTAGTTCCGGATGGCTCGGACAGACCGAGCACCTTC.

The rearrangement uses TRBV28 and TRBJ2-7; TRBD1 matches at 7 bases. Trimming removed 5 bases from V and 0 bases from J; junction bases left unmatched: 7. CDR3 length equals 15 residues. Germline values: CDR1 MDHEN, CDR2 SYDVKM. CDR3 bases: TGTGCCAGCAGTAACGGACAGGTAGCCTCCTACGAGCAGTACTTC. Its translation: CASSNGQVASYEQYF.

V gene TRBV28 combines with J gene TRBJ2-7, with 9 bases identical to TRBD2. V dropped 4 bases and J dropped 2; count of bases not matched to a gene: 6. The V gene's germline CDR1 is MDHEN and CDR2 SYDVKM. The CDR3 has 15 amino acids. The CDR3 region is CASSSWTSATYEQYF. The CDR3 nucleotides are TGTGCCAGCAGTTCTTGGACTAGCGCAACCTACGAGCAGTACTTC.

This clone was found once. The chain uses TRBV7-9 and TRBJ1-4, with TRBD1 matching 8 bases. Trimming took 5 bases from V and 8 from J; bases not matched to a gene: 10. This CDR3 comprises 15 residues. CDR1 SEHNR and CDR2 FQNEAQ come from the germline V gene (reference sequence). The CDR3 DNA is TGTGCCAGCAGCCCTCGAGACAGGGGACCAGAAAAACTGTTTTTT. This codes for CASSPRDRGPEKLFF.

This clone was detected once. The chain links TRBV29-1 to TRBJ1-2; D remains ambiguous. Germline CDR1 is SQVTM and CDR2 is ANQGSEA. The V end was cut by 0 bases, the J end by 4 bases, with 12 bases between. The CDR3 sequence is 14 residues long. CDR3 sequence (DNA): TGCAGCGTTGAAGAGAGCGGGGTGGGCTATGGCTACACCTTC. Translating gives CSVEESGVGYGYTF.

This chain joins TRBV9 and TRBJ2-5; the D gene is possibly TRBD1 (6 bases). Looked up from germline, CDR1 is SGDLS and CDR2 is YYNGEE. The germline V and J ends were trimmed by 0 bases and 5 bases, with 11 bases remaining between them. This CDR3 comprises 14 residues. The CDR3 loop reads CASSVVDSGETQYF. CDR3 sequence (DNA): TGTGCCAGCAGCGTAGTGGACAGTGGGGAGACCCAGTACTTC.

The chain recombines TRBV9 with TRBJ1-2; D is perhaps TRBD1 (6 bases). Germline V gives CDR1 SGDLS, CDR2 YYNGEE. The CDR3 is made up of 13 amino acids. The V gene lost 3 bases and the J gene lost 8 bases, with 14 bases spanning the gap. The CDR3 loop reads CASSGRGRGGYTF. CDR3 DNA: TGTGCCAGCAGCGGACGGGGGCGAGGAGGCTACACCTTC.

This clone was picked up one time. This chain links TRBV30 with TRBJ2-5, with 12 bases aligning to TRBD2. The J call could be wrong; TRBJ2-7 is a better fit for the DNA end. The germline V gene encodes CDR1 GTSNPN and CDR2 SVGIG (reference sequence). The CDR3 contains 13 residues. The CDR3 region is CALLAGGGYEQYF. The CDR3 region has the DNA TGTGCGTTACTAGCGGGAGGCGGCTACGAGCAGTACTTC.

The rearrangement joins TRBV6-6 to TRBJ1-1; D is ambiguous. Germline CDR1 and CDR2: MNHNY and SVGAGI (reference sequence). V was trimmed by 4 bases and J by 1 base, leaving 10 bases between them. The CDR3 length is 14 residues. The CDR3 nucleotides are TGTGCCAGCAGTTTTTTGGCCCAGAACACTGAAGCTTTCTTT. Its protein product is CASSFLAQNTEAFF.

For this clone: Other nucleotide sequences from this sample produce the same CDR3. J is TRBJ2-7 and V is TRBV9; TRBD2 matches at 8 bases. The CDR3 sequence is 16 residues long. Germline V gene lookup returns CDR1 SGDLS and CDR2 YYNGEE. V trimming: 4 bases; J trimming: 3 bases; junction bases outside the gene matches: 12. CDR3 loop: CASSPPGLAGFYEQYF. CDR3 coding DNA: TGTGCCAGCAGCCCACCGGGGCTAGCGGGCTTCTACGAGCAGTACTTC.

The chain links TRBV7-9 to TRBJ1-2, with a possible D match to TRBD1 (6 bases). V gave up 5 bases and J gave up 4 bases, with 17 bases separating them. This CDR3 has 15 residues. From germline, CDR1 is SEHNR and CDR2 FQNEAQ (reference sequence). CDR3 in amino acids: CASSPSQGLVYGYTF. The CDR3 DNA is TGTGCCAGCAGCCCTAGTCAGGGGTTAGTCTATGGCTACACCTTC.